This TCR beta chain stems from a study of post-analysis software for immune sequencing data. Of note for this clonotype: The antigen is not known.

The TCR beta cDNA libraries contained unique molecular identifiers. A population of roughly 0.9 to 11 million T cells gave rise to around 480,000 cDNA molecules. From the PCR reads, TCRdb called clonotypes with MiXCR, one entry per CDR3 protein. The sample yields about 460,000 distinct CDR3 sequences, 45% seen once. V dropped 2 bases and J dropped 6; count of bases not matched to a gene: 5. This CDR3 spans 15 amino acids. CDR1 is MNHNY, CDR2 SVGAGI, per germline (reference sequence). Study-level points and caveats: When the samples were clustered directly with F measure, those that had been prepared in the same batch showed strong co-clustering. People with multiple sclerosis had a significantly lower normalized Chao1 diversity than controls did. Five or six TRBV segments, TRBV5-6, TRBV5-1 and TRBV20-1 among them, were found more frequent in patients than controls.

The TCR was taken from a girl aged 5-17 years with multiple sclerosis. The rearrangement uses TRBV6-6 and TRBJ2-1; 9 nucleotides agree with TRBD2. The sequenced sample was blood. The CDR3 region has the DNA TGTGCCAGCAGTTACCGCGGGGGGGAGATCAATGAGCAGTTCTTC. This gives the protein CASSYRGGEINEQFF.